These 13 T cell receptor beta chains were all obtained from the same sample, sequenced in a study of T cell responses to AZD1222 COVID-19 vaccine. Method: immunoSEQ multiplex PCR; TCRdb's copy keeps in-frame clones and lacks some. The sample lists roughly 150,000 clones, approximately 90% occurring once. The input for sequencing was peripheral blood, taken on day 0 of AZD1222 vaccination. The receptors originated from an adult in good health.

The V and J genes are TRBV15 and TRBJ1-6, with TRBD1 matching 10 bases. CDR3 length equals 16 residues. With 3 bases clipped from V and 6 bases from J, the junction kept 5 bases outside the gene matches. From germline, CDR1 is LNHNV and CDR2 YYDKDF (reference sequence). CDR3 DNA: TGTGCCACCAGCAGTGACAGGGGGCTACGTAATTCACCCCTCCACTTT. It yields the protein CATSSDRGLRNSPLHF.

The chain employs TRBV4-1 and TRBJ1-2, with TRBD1 matching 8 bases. Germline V lookup: CDR1 MGHRA, CDR2 YSYEKL. This CDR3 has 16 residues. V dropped 4 bases and J dropped 2; count of bases not matched to a gene: 9. CDR3 loop: CASSRPGTGPNYGYTF. CDR3 coding DNA: TGCGCCAGCAGCCGCCCTGGGACAGGACCAAACTATGGCTACACCTTC.

The J gene is TRBJ2-7, the V gene TRBV2; TRBD1 matches at 9 bases. The V gene end was trimmed by 3 bases and the J gene end by 2 bases; junction bases not matched to a gene: 5. The CDR3 sequence is 15 residues long. In germline, CDR1 is SNHLY, CDR2 FYNNEI. The CDR3 DNA reads as TGTGCCAGCAGTGATGACAGGGGGATAGCCTACGAGCAGTACTTC. This encodes CASSDDRGIAYEQYF.

The genes are TRBV28 and TRBJ1-5; weak D call: TRBD1 (6 bases). This CDR3 is built from 12 residues. Germline V gene data show CDR1 as MDHEN and CDR2 as SYDVKM. Trimming took 6 bases from V and 7 from J, leaving 10 bases between them. As DNA, the CDR3 is TGTGCCAGCAGGGCAGGGGTCCAGCCCCAGCATTTT. It translates to CASRAGVQPQHF.

This chain links TRBV6-2 or TRBV6-3 with TRBJ2-3, with 9 bases identical to TRBD2. Germline trimming cut 4 bases from V and 2 bases from J; bases unmatched to any gene: 1. CDR3 length: 14 amino acids. Looked up from germline, CDR1 is MNHEY and CDR2 is SVGEGT. CDR3 bases: TGTGCCAGCAGTTGGACTAGCGACACAGATACGCAGTATTTT. Translation: CASSWTSDTDTQYF.

This clone was detected only once. The chain couples TRBV9 to TRBJ2-7, with 15 nucleotides matching TRBD2. Germline CDR1 is SGDLS and CDR2 is YYNGEE. The length of the CDR3 is 16 residues. V lost 3 bases to trimming and J lost 3 bases; unmatched junction nucleotides: 4. Here the CDR3 reads CASSEGLAGGVYEQYF. The CDR3 nucleotides are TGTGCCAGCAGCGAGGGACTAGCGGGAGGTGTCTACGAGCAGTACTTC.

This chain uses TRBV10-3 with TRBJ2-7; D is uncertain. V was clipped by 7 bases and J by 3 bases, with 7 bases between them. This CDR3 region has 11 residues. The germline CDR1 and CDR2 sequences are ENHRY and SYGVKD. CDR3 loop: CAIKVGYEQYF. The DNA of the CDR3 is TGTGCCATCAAGGTCGGCTACGAGCAGTACTTC.

This clone was seen a single time. This sequence joins TRBV5-1 and TRBJ2-7; D may correspond to TRBD1 or TRBD2 (6 bases each). The CDR3 spans 15 residues. V was pared by 4 bases and J by 4 bases, with 18 bases between. The germline CDR1 and CDR2 sequences are SGHRS and YFSETQ. The CDR3, as DNA: TGCGCCAGCAGCAAGAGGGGGGCCTCGCTTTACGAGCAGTACTTC. It encodes CASSKRGASLYEQYF.

The chain carries TRBV9 and TRBJ2-7, with TRBD1 as a possible D gene (5 bases). This CDR3 contains 13 residues. Trimming shortened V by 0 bases and J by 6 bases, and 10 bases separated the two germline ends. The germline gives CDR1 SGDLS, CDR2 YYNGEE. The CDR3: CASSVESGPEQYF. For the CDR3, the DNA is TGTGCCAGCAGCGTAGAGTCAGGGCCCGAGCAGTACTTC. Together with reference TRBV9 and TRBJ2-7, the CDR3 gives the full variable domain: DSGVTQTPKHLITATGQRVTLRCSPRSGDLSVYWYQQSLDQGLQFLIQYYNGEERAKGNILERFSAQQFPDLHSELNLSSLELGDSALYFCASSVESGPEQYFGPGTRLTVT.

The chain recombines TRBV2 with TRBJ2-1; 9 bases agree with TRBD2. Germline V gives CDR1 SNHLY, CDR2 FYNNEI. The CDR3 consists of 15 residues. The V gene end was trimmed by 7 bases and the J gene end by 7 bases; junction bases not matched to a gene: 11. The CDR3 coding sequence is TGTGCCAGCACTCGTTCGCGGGGGGGCCGGAATGAGCAGTTCTTC. Translated: CASTRSRGGRNEQFF.

This chain uses TRBV5-4 with TRBJ2-5, with D uncertain. The germline V gene has CDR1 SGHNT and CDR2 YYREEE (reference sequence). The CDR3 has 13 residues. The V and J ends lost 1 base and 5 bases respectively, with 9 bases between them. CDR3 in amino acids: CASSLSAVETQYF. The DNA for the CDR3 is TGTGCCAGCAGCTTGTCGGCAGTGGAGACCCAGTACTTC.

The rearrangement joins TRBV28 to TRBJ2-7, with D perhaps TRBD2 (5 bases). The V end was cut by 6 bases, the J end by 4 bases, with 13 bases between. This CDR3 spans 13 amino acids. CDR1 is MDHEN, CDR2 SYDVKM, per germline. The CDR3, as DNA: TGTGCCAGCAGCCCACCGGGGTGGTACGAGCAGTACTTC. Residues: CASSPPGWYEQYF.

This sequence joins TRBV6-5 and TRBJ2-1; tentatively, D is TRBD1 or TRBD2 (5 bases each). The CDR3 loop spans 15 amino acids. Germline V gives CDR1 MNHEY, CDR2 SVGAGI. V was cut by 6 bases and J by 8 bases, with 20 bases left in between. The CDR3: CASSRGWGLGDEQFF. CDR3 coding DNA: TGTGCCAGCAGCCGCGGGTGGGGCCTGGGGGATGAGCAGTTCTTC.